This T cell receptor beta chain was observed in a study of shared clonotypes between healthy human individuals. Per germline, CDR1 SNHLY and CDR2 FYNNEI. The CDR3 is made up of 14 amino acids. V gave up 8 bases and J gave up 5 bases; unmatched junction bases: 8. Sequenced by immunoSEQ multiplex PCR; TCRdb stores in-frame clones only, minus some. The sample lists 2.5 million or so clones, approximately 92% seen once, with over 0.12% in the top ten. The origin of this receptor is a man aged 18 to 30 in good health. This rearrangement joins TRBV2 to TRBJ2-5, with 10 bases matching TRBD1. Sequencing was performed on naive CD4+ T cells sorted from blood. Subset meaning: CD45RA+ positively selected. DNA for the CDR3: TGTGCCAGCTTCCGGGACAGGGGAGGGGAGACCCAGTACTTC. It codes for CASFRDRGGETQYF.